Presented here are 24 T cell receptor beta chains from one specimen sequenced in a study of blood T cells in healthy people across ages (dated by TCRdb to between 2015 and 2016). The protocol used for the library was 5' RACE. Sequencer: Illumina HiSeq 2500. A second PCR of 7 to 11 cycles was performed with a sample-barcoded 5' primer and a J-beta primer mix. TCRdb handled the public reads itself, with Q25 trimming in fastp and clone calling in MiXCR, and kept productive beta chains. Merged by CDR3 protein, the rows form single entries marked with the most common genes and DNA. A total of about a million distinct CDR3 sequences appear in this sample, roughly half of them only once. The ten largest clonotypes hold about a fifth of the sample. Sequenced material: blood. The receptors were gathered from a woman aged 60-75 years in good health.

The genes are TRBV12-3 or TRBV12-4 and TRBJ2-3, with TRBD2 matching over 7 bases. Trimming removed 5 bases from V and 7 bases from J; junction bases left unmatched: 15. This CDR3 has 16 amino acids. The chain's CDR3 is CASSPKRGGSPNTQYF. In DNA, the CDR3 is TGTGCCAGCAGTCCTAAAAGGGGCGGGAGCCCAAATACGCAGTATTTT.

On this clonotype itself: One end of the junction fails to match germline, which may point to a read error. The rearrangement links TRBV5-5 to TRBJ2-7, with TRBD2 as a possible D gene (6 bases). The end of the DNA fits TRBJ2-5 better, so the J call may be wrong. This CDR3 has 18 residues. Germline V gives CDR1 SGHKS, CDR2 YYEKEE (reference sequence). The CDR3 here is CVSSKFGHTGEVGETQYF. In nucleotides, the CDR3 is TGTGTCAGCAGCAAGTTTGGACACACGGGGGAGGTAGGGGAGACCCAGTACTTC.

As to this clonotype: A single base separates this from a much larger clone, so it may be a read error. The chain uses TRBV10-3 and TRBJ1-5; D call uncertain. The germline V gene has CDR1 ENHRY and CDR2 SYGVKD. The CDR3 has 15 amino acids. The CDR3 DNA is TGTGCCATCAGCCCAAGTTTTGGGTCAGATCAGCCCCGGCATTTT. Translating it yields CAISPSFGSDQPRHF.

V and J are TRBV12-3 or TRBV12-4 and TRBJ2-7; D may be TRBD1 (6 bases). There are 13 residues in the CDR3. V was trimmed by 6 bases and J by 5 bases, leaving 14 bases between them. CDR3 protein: CASRQTGFDEQYF. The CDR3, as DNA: TGTGCCAGCAGGCAAACAGGGTTCGACGAGCAGTACTTC.

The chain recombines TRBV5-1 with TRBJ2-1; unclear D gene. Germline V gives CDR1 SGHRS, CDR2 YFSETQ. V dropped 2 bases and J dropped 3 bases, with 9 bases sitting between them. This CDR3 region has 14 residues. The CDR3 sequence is CASSLSGIYNEQFF. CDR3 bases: TGCGCCAGCAGCTTATCCGGAATCTACAATGAGCAGTTCTTC.

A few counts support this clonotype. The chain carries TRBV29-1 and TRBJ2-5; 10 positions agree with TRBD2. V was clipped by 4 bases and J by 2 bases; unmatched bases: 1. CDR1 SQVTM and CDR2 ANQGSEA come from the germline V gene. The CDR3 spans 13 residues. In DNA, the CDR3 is TGCAGCGTTGCTAGCGGGGGACAAGAGACCCAGTACTTC. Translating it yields CSVASGGQETQYF.

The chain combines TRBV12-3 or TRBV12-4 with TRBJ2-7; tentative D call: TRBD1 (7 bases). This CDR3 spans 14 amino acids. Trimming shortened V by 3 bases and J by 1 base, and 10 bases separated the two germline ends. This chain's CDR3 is CASSLTGRSYEQYF. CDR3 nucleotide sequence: TGTGCCAGCAGTTTGACAGGGAGGTCCTACGAGCAGTACTTC.

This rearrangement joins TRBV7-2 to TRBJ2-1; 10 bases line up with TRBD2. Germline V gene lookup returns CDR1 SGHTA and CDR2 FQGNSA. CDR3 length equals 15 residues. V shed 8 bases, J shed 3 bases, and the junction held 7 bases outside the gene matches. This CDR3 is CASCQGTSDYNEQFF. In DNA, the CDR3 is TGTGCCAGCTGTCAGGGGACTAGCGACTACAATGAGCAGTTCTTC.

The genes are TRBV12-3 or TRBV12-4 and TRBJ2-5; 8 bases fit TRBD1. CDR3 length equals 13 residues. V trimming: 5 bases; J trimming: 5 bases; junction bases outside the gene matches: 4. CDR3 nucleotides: TGTGCCAGCAGTCCACAGGGGGTGGAGACCCAGTACTTC. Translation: CASSPQGVETQYF.

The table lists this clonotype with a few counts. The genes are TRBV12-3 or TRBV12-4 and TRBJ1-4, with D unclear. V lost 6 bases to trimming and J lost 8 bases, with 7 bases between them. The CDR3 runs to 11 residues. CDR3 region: CASSVGEKLFF. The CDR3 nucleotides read TGTGCCAGCAGCGTTGGCGAAAAACTGTTTTTT.

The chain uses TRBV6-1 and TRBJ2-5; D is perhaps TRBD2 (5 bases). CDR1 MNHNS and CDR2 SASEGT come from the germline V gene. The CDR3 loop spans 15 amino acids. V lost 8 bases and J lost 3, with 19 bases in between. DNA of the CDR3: TGTGCCAGCGACTCACTCTTTGGACTGGAAGAGACCCAGTACTTC. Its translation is CASDSLFGLEETQYF.

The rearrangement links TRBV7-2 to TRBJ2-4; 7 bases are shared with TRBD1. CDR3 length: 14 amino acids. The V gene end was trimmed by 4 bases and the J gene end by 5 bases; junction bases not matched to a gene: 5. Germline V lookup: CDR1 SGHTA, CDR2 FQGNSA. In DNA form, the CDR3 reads TGTGCCAGCAGCTCGACAGGGTGGGAAAACATTCAGTACTTC. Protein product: CASSSTGWENIQYF.

For the CDR3, the DNA is TGTGCCAGCAAACTAAGCACAGATACGCAGTATTTT. Translation gives CASKLSTDTQYF. The rearrangement links TRBV18 to TRBJ2-3, with unresolved D. The CDR3 is 12 residues long. The V end lost 8 bases, the J end lost 0 bases, and 6 bases lay between the germline ends. Germline V gene lookup returns CDR1 KGHSH and CDR2 LQKENI.

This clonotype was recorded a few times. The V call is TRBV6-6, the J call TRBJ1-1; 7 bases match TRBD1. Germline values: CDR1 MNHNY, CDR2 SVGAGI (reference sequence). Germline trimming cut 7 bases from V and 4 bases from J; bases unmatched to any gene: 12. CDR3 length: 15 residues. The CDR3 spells CASNRGPGVGTEAFF. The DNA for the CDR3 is TGTGCCAGCAACAGGGGCCCGGGGGTAGGCACTGAAGCTTTCTTT.

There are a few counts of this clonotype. The CDR3 protein is CSSRDTDTQYF. In nucleotides, the CDR3 is TGCAGCAGCCGGGACACAGATACGCAGTATTTT. The V and J genes are TRBV29-1 and TRBJ2-3, with a possible D match to TRBD2 (5 bases). CDR1 and CDR2 from the germline V gene are SQVTM and ANQGSEA. The CDR3 has 11 residues. Trimming cost V 8 bases and J 2 bases, with 8 bases left between them.

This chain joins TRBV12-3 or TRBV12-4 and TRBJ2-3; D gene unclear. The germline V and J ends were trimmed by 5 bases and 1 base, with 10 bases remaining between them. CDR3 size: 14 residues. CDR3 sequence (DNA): TGTGCCAGCAGTGCTCGGCGCCGCACAGATACGCAGTATTTT. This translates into CASSARRRTDTQYF.

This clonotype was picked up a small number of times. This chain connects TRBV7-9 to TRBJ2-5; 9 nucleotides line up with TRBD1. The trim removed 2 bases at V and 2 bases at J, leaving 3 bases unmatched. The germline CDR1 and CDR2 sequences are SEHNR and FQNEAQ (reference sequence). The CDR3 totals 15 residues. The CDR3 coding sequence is TGTGCCAGCAGCTTATGGGGACAGGGTCAAGAGACCCAGTACTTC. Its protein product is CASSLWGQGQETQYF.

CDR3 bases: TGCGCCAGCAGCCAATTTAGTAGACAGGGAGATACGCAGTATTTT. This encodes CASSQFSRQGDTQYF. The rearrangement joins TRBV4-3 to TRBJ2-3; 7 positions agree with TRBD1. The germline V gene encodes CDR1 LGHNA and CDR2 YSLEER. The CDR3 totals 15 residues. V lost 2 bases and J lost 5; bases outside the gene matches: 7.

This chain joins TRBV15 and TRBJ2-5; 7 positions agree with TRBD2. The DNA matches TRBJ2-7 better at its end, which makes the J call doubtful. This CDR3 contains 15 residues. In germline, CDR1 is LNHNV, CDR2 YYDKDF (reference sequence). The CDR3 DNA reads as TGTGCCACCAGCAGAGATCTTGGGGAGGGCTACGAGCAGTACTTC. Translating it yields CATSRDLGEGYEQYF.

The CDR3 spells CASSDPRDGSSYNEQFF. The CDR3 coding sequence is TGTGCCAGCAGCGACCCCCGGGACGGGAGTTCCTACAATGAGCAGTTCTTC. The rearrangement links TRBV2 to TRBJ2-1; D possibly corresponds to TRBD2 (6 bases). This CDR3 contains 17 residues. V was pared by 6 bases and J by 1 base, with 19 bases between. Per germline, CDR1 SNHLY and CDR2 FYNNEI.

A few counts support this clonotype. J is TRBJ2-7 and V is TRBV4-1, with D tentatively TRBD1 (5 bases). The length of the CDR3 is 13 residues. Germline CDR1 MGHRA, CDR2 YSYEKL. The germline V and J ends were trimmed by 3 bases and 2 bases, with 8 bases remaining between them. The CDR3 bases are TGCGCCAGCAGCCACCCAGGGACCTACGAGCAGTACTTC. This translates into CASSHPGTYEQYF.

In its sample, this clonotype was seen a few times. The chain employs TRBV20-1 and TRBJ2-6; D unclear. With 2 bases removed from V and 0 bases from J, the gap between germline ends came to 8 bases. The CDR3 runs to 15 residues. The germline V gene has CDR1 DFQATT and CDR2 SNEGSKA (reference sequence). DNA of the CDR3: TGCAGTGCTAGACCCCCAAGCTCTGGGGCCAACGTCCTGACTTTC. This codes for CSARPPSSGANVLTF.

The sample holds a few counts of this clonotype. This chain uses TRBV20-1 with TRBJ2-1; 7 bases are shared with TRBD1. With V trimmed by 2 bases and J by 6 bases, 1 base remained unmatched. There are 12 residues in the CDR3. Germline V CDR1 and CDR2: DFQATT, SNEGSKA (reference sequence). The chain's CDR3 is CSARWDSNEQFF. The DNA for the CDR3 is TGCAGTGCTAGATGGGACAGCAATGAGCAGTTCTTC.

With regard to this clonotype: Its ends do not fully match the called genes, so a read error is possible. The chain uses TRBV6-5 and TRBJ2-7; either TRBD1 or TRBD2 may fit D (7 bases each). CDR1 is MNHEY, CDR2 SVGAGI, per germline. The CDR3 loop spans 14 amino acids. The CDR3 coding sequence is TGTGCCGGCAGCCAGGGGGGGGGCGTTTACGAGCAGTACTTC. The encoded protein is CAGSQGGGVYEQYF.